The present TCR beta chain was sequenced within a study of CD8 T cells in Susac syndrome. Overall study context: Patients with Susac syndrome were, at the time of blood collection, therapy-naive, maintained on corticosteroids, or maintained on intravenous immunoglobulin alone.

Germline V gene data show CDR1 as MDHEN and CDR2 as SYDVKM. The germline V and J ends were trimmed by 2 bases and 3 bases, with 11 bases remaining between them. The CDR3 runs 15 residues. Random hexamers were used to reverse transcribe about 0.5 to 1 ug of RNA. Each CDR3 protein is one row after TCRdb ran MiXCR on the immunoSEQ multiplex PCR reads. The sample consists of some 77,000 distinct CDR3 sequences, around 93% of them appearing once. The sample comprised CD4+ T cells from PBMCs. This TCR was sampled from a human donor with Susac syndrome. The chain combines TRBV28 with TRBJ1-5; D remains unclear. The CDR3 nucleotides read TGTGCCAGCAGTTTAATAACGCCGGTCAATCAGCCCCAGCATTTT. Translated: CASSLITPVNQPQHF. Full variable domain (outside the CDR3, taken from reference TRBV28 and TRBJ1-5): DVKVTQSSRYLVKRTGEKVFLECVQDMDHENMFWYRQDPGLGLRLIYFSYDVKMKEKGDIPEGYSVSREKKERFSLILESASTNQTSMYLCASSLITPVNQPQHFGDGTRLSIL.